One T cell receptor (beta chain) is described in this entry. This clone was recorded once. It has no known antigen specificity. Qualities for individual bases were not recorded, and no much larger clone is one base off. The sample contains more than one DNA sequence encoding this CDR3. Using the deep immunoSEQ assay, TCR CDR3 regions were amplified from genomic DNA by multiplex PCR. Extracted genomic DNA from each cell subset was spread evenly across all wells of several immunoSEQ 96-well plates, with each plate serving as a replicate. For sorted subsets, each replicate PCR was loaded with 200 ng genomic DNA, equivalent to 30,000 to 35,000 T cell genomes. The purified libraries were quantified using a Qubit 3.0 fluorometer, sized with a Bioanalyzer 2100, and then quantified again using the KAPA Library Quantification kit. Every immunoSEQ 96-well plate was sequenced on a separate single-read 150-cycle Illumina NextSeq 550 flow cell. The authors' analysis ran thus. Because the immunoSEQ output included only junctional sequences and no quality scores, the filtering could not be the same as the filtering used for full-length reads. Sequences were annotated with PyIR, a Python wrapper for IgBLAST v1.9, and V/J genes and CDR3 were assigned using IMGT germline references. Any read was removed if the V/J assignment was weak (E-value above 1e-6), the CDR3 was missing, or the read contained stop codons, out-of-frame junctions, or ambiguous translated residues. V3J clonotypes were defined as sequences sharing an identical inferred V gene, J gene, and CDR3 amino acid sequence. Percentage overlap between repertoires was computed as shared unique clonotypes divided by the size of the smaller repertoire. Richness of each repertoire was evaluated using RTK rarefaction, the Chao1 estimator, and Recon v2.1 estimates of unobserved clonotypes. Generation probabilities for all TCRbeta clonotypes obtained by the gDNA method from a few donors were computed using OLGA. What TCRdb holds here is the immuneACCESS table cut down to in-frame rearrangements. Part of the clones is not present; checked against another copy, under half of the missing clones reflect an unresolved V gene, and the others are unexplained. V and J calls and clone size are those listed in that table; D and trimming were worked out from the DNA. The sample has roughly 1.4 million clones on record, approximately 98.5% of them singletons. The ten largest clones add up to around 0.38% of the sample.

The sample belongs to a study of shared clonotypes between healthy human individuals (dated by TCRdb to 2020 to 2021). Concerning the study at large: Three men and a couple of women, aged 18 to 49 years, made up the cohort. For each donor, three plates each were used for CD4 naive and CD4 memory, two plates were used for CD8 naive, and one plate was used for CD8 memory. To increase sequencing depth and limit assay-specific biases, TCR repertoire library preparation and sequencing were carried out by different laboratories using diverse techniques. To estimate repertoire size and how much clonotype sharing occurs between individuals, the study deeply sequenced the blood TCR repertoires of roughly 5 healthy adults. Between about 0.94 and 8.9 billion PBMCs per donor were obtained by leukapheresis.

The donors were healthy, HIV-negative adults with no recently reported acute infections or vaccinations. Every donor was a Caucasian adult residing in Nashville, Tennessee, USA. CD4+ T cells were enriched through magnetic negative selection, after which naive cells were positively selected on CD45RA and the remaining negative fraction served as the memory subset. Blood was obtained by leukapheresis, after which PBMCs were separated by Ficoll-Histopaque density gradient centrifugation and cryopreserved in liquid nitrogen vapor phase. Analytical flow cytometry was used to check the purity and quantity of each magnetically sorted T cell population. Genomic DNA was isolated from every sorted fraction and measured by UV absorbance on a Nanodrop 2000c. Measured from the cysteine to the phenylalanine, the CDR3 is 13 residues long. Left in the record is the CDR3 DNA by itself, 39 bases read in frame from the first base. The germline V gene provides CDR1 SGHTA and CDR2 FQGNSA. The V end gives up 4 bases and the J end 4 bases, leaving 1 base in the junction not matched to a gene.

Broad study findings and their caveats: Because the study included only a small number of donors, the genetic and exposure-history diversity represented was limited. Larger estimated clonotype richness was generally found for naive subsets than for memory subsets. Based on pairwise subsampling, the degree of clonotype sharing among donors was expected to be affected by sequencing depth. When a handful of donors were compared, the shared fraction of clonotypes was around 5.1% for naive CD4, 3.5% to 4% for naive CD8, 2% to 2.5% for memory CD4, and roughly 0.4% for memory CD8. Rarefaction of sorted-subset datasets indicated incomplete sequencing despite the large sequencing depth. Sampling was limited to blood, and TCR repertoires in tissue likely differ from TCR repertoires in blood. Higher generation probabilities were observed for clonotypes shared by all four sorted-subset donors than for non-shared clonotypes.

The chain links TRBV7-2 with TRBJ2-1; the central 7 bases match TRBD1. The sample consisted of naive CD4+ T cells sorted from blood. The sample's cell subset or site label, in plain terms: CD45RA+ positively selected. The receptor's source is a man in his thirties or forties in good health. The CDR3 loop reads CASSWTGYNEQFF. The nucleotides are TGTGCCAGCAGCTGGACAGGTTACAATGAGCAGTTCTTC. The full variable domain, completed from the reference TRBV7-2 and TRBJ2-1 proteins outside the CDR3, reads GAGVSQSPSNKVTEKGKDVELRCDPISGHTALYWYRQSLGQGLEFLIYFQGNSAPDKSGLPSDRFSAERTGGSVSTLTIQRTQQEDSAVYLCASSWTGYNEQFFGPGTRLTVL.